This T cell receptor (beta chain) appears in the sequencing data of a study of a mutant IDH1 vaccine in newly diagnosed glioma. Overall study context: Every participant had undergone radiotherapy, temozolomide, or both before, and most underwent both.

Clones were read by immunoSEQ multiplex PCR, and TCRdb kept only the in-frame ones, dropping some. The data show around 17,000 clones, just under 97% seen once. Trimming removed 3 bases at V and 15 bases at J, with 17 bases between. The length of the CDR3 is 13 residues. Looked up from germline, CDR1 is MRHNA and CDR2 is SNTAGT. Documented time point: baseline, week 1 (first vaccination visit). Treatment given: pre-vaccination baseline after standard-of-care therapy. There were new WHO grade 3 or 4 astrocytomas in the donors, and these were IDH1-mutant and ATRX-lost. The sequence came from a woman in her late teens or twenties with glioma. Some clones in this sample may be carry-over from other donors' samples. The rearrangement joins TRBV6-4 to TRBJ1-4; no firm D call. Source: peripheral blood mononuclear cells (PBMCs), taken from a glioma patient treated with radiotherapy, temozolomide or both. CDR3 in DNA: TGTGCCAGCAGTGAAATGTTAGGTACCAATGTGTTTTTT. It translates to CASSEMLGTNVFF.